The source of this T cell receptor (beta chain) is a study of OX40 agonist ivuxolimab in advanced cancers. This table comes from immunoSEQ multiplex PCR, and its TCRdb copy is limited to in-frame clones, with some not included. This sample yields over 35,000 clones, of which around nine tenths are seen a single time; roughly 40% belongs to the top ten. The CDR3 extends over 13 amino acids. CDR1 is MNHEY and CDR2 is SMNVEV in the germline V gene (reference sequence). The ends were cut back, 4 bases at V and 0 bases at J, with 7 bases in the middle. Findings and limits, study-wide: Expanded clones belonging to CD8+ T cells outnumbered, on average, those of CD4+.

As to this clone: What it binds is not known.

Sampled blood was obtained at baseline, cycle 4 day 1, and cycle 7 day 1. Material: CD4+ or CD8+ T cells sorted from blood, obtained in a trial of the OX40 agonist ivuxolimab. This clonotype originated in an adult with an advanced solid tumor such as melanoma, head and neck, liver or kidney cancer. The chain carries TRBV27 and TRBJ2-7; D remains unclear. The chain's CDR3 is CASSWSGSYEQYF. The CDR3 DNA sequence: TGTGCCAGCAGTTGGTCGGGCTCCTACGAGCAGTACTTC.